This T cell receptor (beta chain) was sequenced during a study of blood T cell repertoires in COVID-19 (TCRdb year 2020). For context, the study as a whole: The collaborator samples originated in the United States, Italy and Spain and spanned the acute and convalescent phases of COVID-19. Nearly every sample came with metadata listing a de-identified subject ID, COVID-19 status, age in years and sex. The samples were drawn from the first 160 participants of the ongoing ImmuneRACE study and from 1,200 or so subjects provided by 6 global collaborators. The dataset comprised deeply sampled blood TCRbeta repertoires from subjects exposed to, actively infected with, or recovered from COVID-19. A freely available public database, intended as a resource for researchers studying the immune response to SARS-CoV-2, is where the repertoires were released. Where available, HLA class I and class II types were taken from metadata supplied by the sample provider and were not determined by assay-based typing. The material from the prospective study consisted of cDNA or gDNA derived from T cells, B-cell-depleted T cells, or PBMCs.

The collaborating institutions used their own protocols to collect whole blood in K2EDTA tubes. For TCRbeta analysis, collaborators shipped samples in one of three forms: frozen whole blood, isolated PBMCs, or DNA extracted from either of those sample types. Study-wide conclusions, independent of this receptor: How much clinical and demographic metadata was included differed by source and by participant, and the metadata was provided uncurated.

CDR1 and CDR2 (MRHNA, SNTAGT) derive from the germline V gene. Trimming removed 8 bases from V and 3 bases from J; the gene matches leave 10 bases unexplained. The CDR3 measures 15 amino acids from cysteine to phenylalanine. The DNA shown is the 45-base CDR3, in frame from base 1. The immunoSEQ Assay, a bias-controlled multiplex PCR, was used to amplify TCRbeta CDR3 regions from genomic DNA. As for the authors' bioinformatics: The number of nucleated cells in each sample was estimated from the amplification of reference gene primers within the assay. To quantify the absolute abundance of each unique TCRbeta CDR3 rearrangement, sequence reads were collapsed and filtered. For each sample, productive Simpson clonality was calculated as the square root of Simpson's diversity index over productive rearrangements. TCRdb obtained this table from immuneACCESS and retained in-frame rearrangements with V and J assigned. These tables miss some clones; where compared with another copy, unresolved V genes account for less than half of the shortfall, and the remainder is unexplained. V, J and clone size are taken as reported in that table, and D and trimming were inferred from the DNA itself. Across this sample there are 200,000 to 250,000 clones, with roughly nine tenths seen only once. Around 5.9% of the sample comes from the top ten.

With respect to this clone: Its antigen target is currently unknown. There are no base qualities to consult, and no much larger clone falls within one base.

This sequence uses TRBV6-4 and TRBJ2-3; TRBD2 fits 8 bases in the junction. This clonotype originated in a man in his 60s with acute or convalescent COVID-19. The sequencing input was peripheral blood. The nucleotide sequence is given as TGTGCCAGCGGGGCTGGAGCGGGAGTGACAGATACGCAGTATTTT. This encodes CASGAGAGVTDTQYF.